This TCR beta chain was retrieved from a study of T cells in Graves' hyperthyroidism and ophthalmopathy. RNA transcripts gave rise to amplified TCR beta CDR3 regions. HTBI primers were employed in a first-round RT-PCR of the TCR CDR3. TCRdb re-analysed the multiplex PCR reads in MiXCR, keeping a single row per CDR3 protein. The sample lists over 150,000 distinct CDR3 sequences, about 18% seen once, with approximately 28% in the top ten. This clonotype was counted only a few times. This CDR3 has 15 residues. The germline V gene encodes CDR1 WSHSY and CDR2 SAAADI. After removal of 3 bases from V and 2 bases from J, the junction contained 3 bases not matched to a gene.

J is TRBJ2-1 and V is TRBV10-2; 8 bases agree with TRBD2. Sequencing used blood. This clonotype was obtained from a woman aged 45-65 years with Graves' hyperthyroidism. The CDR3 nucleotides read TGCGCCAGCAGTGACGGGGGGGCGGCCTACAATGAGCAGTTCTTC. Translating gives CASSDGGAAYNEQFF.